Below are 26 T cell receptor beta chains sequenced from a single sample in a study of PD-1 blockade in classical Hodgkin lymphoma. TCRdb keeps only in-frame clones here, not all; method: immunoSEQ multiplex PCR. This repertoire shows over 20,000 clones, approximately 80% found once; its top ten account for 5.5% to 8.5%. No patient escaped relapse after autologous stem cell transplantation, and brentuximab vedotin exposure varied. Material: peripheral blood mononuclear cells (PBMCs), obtained at baseline. The receptors originated from a human donor with classical Hodgkin lymphoma.

This clone was seen more than once but under ten times. V usage is TRBV7-9 and J usage is TRBJ2-7, with 8 bases fitting TRBD1. V shed 5 bases, J shed 7 bases, and the junction held 10 bases outside the gene matches. The CDR3 extends over 14 amino acids. Germline-derived CDR1 and CDR2 are SEHNR and FQNEAQ (reference sequence). CDR3: CASSPPTGVREQYF. For the CDR3, the DNA is TGTGCCAGCAGCCCGCCGACAGGGGTGAGGGAGCAGTACTTC. The full variable domain, with the rest looked up from reference TRBV7-9 and TRBJ2-7, is DTGVSQNPRHKITKRGQNVTFRCDPISEHNRLYWYRQTLGQGPEFLTYFQNEAQLEKSRLLSDRFSAERPKGSFSTLEIQRTEQGDSAMYLCASSPPTGVREQYFGPGTRLTVT.

This sequence joins TRBV5-5 and TRBJ2-1, with TRBD2 matching 12 bases. Germline lookup yields CDR1 SGHKS and CDR2 YYEKEE (reference sequence). The CDR3 has 17 amino acids. Trimming at V came to 4 bases and at J to 4 bases, leaving 9 bases not matched to a gene. The DNA of the CDR3 is TGTGCCAGCAGCCCCCGGCCGGGACTAGCGGGTTACAATGAGCAGTTCTTC. Translating it yields CASSPRPGLAGYNEQFF.

The chain joins TRBV18 to TRBJ2-7, with a tentative D call TRBD1 (5 bases). CDR1 is KGHSH, CDR2 LQKENI, per germline. This CDR3 is built from 13 residues. The V end was cut by 1 base, the J end by 6 bases, with 10 bases between. CDR3 region: CASSPLQGSEQYF. The DNA of the CDR3 is TGTGCCAGCTCACCACTCCAGGGTAGCGAGCAGTACTTC.

This chain joins TRBV19 and TRBJ2-3; 9 bases match TRBD1. Per the germline V gene, CDR1 is LNHDA and CDR2 is SQIVND (reference sequence). V lost 4 bases to trimming and J lost 5 bases; unmatched junction nucleotides: 10. The CDR3 sequence is 16 residues long. The CDR3 protein is CASSSHRDRVLDTQYF. The DNA for the CDR3 is TGTGCCAGTAGTAGCCACCGGGACAGGGTTCTAGATACGCAGTATTTT. Using reference TRBV19 and TRBJ2-3 for the parts outside the CDR3, the full variable domain is DGGITQSPKYLFRKEGQNVTLSCEQNLNHDAMYWYRQDPGQGLRLIYYSQIVNDFQKGDIAEGYSVSREKKESFPLTVTSAQKNPTAFYLCASSSHRDRVLDTQYFGPGTRLTVL.

The chain recombines TRBV27 with TRBJ1-4, with D unresolved. There are 15 residues in the CDR3. V lost 3 bases and J 0 bases, leaving 8 bases between the germline ends. Germline V lookup: CDR1 MNHEY, CDR2 SMNVEV (reference sequence). The CDR3 sequence: CASSFNPATNEKLFF. The CDR3 DNA reads as TGTGCCAGCAGTTTTAACCCTGCAACTAATGAAAAACTGTTTTTT.

CDR3 region: CASSSRTGGFGANVLTF. The CDR3 DNA sequence: TGTGCCAGCAGTTCACGGACAGGGGGATTTGGGGCCAACGTCCTGACTTTC. V is TRBV27 and J is TRBJ2-6; 10 positions match TRBD1. V shed 4 bases, J shed 3 bases, and the junction held 6 bases outside the gene matches. The CDR3 runs 17 residues. The germline CDR1 and CDR2 sequences are MNHEY and SMNVEV (reference sequence).

The rearrangement uses TRBV5-6 and TRBJ1-1; no reliable D call. Germline V CDR1 and CDR2: SGHDT, YYEEEE. Trimming stripped 3 bases from V and 4 bases from J, with 10 bases between. CDR3 size: 13 residues. The CDR3 bases are TGTGCCAGCAGCTGGACCCGGGGCACTGAAGCTTTCTTT. This translates into CASSWTRGTEAFF.

The rearrangement uses TRBV5-5 and TRBJ2-5; D is uncertain. Germline V gene data show CDR1 as SGHKS and CDR2 as YYEKEE (reference sequence). Trimming cost V 0 bases and J 5 bases, with 8 bases left between them. The CDR3 has 13 amino acids. CDR3 sequence (DNA): TGTGCCAGCAGCTTGGTTAGGGTTGAGACCCAGTACTTC. Its translation: CASSLVRVETQYF.

The CDR3 here is CASSSGGTGGTQYF. Here the CDR3 DNA reads TGTGCCAGCAGTTCGGGGGGGACGGGAGGGACCCAGTACTTC. The V call is TRBV6-5, the J call TRBJ2-5; 8 nucleotides line up with TRBD2. V gave up 4 bases and J gave up 7 bases; unmatched junction bases: 8. Germline V gives CDR1 MNHEY, CDR2 SVGAGI. The CDR3 runs 14 residues.

The chain recombines TRBV28 with TRBJ2-5; TRBD1 matches at 9 bases. Germline CDR1 reads MDHEN; CDR2 reads SYDVKM. V dropped 2 bases and J dropped 5; count of bases not matched to a gene: 6. There are 15 residues in the CDR3. CDR3 sequence reads: CASSLPTDRGETQYF. CDR3 nucleotide sequence: TGTGCCAGCAGTTTACCCACGGACAGGGGCGAGACCCAGTACTTC.

In its sample, this clone was seen a few times. The rearrangement joins TRBV6-1 to TRBJ1-5, with D tentatively TRBD1 (6 bases). Trimming stripped 4 bases from V and 4 bases from J, with 17 bases between. Germline CDR1 is MNHNS and CDR2 is SASEGT. This CDR3 has 16 residues. CDR3 residues: CASSGPQGVGNQPQHF. CDR3 coding DNA: TGTGCCAGCAGTGGACCACAGGGAGTGGGGAATCAGCCCCAGCATTTT.

CDR3 bases: TGTGCCATCAGTGAATGGAAAGGGGGACAGGTCTCTGGGGCCAACGTCCTGACTTTC. Protein product: CAISEWKGGQVSGANVLTF. V is TRBV10-3 and J is TRBJ2-6, with 8 bases aligning to TRBD1. V dropped 3 bases and J dropped 0; count of bases not matched to a gene: 10. The CDR3 extends over 19 amino acids. Germline CDR1 and CDR2: ENHRY and SYGVKD.

This clone was recorded once. This chain connects TRBV6-4 to TRBJ1-6, with TRBD1 as a possible D gene (5 bases). CDR3 length equals 17 residues. The V gene's germline CDR1 is MRHNA and CDR2 SNTAGT. Trimming removed 3 bases at V and 4 bases at J, with 16 bases between. CDR3 amino acids: CASSEAGRNLYNSPLHF. For the CDR3, the DNA is TGTGCCAGCAGTGAAGCAGGGCGTAATTTGTATAATTCACCCCTCCACTTT.

This clone showed up just a few times. V is TRBV2 and J is TRBJ2-7; no firm D call. CDR3 length equals 16 residues. Between the trimmed V and J ends, which lost 5 bases and 1 base, there was a span of 18 bases. The V gene's germline CDR1 is SNHLY and CDR2 FYNNEI. The CDR3 bases are TGTGCCAGCAGTTCAGTGTCTCCGACCCTATCCTACGAGCAGTACTTC. Translating it yields CASSSVSPTLSYEQYF.

The chain joins TRBV5-4 to TRBJ1-2, with unresolved D. The CDR3 spans 16 residues. Trimming left V 0 bases short and J 4 bases short, with 16 bases between. Per the germline V gene, CDR1 is SGHNT and CDR2 is YYREEE (reference sequence). The CDR3 DNA reads as TGTGCCAGCAGCTTGGACAGCGCCCCCGCATCCTATGGCTACACCTTC. Translating it yields CASSLDSAPASYGYTF.

This sequence joins TRBV6-5 and TRBJ1-4; D is unclear. The CDR3 runs to 13 residues. CDR1 MNHEY and CDR2 SVGAGI come from the germline V gene. V was cut by 6 bases and J by 5 bases, with 10 bases left in between. DNA for the CDR3: TGTGCCAGCAGACCCGACTACAATGAAAAACTGTTTTTT. As protein: CASRPDYNEKLFF.

The V call is TRBV6-1, the J call TRBJ2-6, with D maybe TRBD1 (5 bases). This CDR3 comprises 17 residues. Germline CDR1 and CDR2: MNHNS and SASEGT. The germline V and J ends were trimmed by 3 bases and 0 bases, with 12 bases remaining between them. The DNA for the CDR3 is TGTGCCAGCAGTGAGGGGCGGCTCTCCTCTGGGGCCAACGTCCTGACTTTC. Protein product: CASSEGRLSSGANVLTF.

CDR3 coding DNA: TGTGCCAGCAGTGGCCGACAGGGGAGAGCGAATGAGCAGTTCTTC. Translated, it gives CASSGRQGRANEQFF. The rearrangement uses TRBV2 and TRBJ2-1, with TRBD1 identical over 8 bases. Germline CDR1 and CDR2: SNHLY and FYNNEI. CDR3 length: 15 residues. J lost 7 bases, V lost 4 bases, and 9 bases had no gene match.

The chain joins TRBV5-6 to TRBJ2-3; 8 bases agree with TRBD1. Unmatched junction bases numbered 7, after V lost 0 bases and J lost 4 bases. CDR1 and CDR2 from the germline V gene are SGHDT and YYEEEE. This CDR3 is 16 amino acids long. The CDR3 is CASSLGTGRIADTQYF. Here the CDR3 DNA reads TGTGCCAGCAGCTTGGGGACAGGGAGGATTGCAGATACGCAGTATTTT. The complete variable domain, with remaining parts taken from reference TRBV5-6 and TRBJ2-3, reads DAGVTQSPTHLIKTRGQQVTLRCSPKSGHDTVSWYQQALGQGPQFIFQYYEEEERQRGNFPDRFSGHQFPNYSSELNVNALLLGDSALYLCASSLGTGRIADTQYFGPGTRLTVL.

The V gene is TRBV19, the J gene TRBJ1-5; no definite D call. Germline loops: CDR1 LNHDA, CDR2 SQIVND (reference sequence). This CDR3 is 15 amino acids long. Trimming removed 5 bases at V and 1 base at J, with 12 bases between. CDR3 amino acids: CASSLEGRSNQPQHF. DNA of the CDR3: TGTGCCAGTAGTCTGGAGGGTAGGAGCAATCAGCCCCAGCATTTT.

The chain links TRBV7-9 to TRBJ2-7; 7 bases are shared with TRBD1. The CDR3 spans 13 residues. The germline V gene has CDR1 SEHNR and CDR2 FQNEAQ (reference sequence). The J segment lost 4 bases and the V segment lost 1 base, leaving 1 base of the junction unmatched. CDR3 protein: CASSLGDSYEQYF. The CDR3 nucleotides read TGTGCCAGCAGCTTAGGGGACAGTTACGAGCAGTACTTC. The full variable domain, rest sourced from reference TRBV7-9 and TRBJ2-7, is DTGVSQNPRHKITKRGQNVTFRCDPISEHNRLYWYRQTLGQGPEFLTYFQNEAQLEKSRLLSDRFSAERPKGSFSTLEIQRTEQGDSAMYLCASSLGDSYEQYFGPGTRLTVT.

The rearrangement links TRBV5-1 to TRBJ1-4, with D possibly TRBD1 on 5 matching bases. Trimming took 0 bases from V and 5 from J, leaving 11 bases between them. The CDR3 has 15 amino acids. The germline V gene has CDR1 SGHRS and CDR2 YFSETQ. The CDR3 region has the DNA TGCGCCAGCAGCTTGGAGGGACGTCGAAATGAAAAACTGTTTTTT. Translation gives CASSLEGRRNEKLFF.

The count of this clone is one. This chain uses TRBV2 with TRBJ2-2; 10 bases are a match to TRBD1. The CDR3 consists of 14 residues. Germline V gives CDR1 SNHLY, CDR2 FYNNEI. After removal of 7 bases from V and 7 bases from J, the junction contained 6 bases not matched to a gene. The CDR3: CASNRQGAIGELFF. The CDR3 nucleotides read TGTGCCAGCAATCGACAGGGGGCGATCGGGGAGCTGTTTTTT.

The rearrangement links TRBV2 to TRBJ2-3, with D uncertain. The germline CDR1 and CDR2 sequences are SNHLY and FYNNEI. With 4 bases removed from V and 1 base from J, the gap between germline ends came to 9 bases. The CDR3 sequence is 14 residues long. The CDR3 DNA reads as TGTGCCAGCAGTGTGCGTAGGGGCACAGATACGCAGTATTTT. It translates to CASSVRRGTDTQYF.

V gene TRBV4-3 combines with J gene TRBJ1-5; D remains unclear. The V gene lost 0 bases and the J gene lost 7 bases, with 13 bases spanning the gap. The CDR3 is made up of 15 amino acids. CDR1 and CDR2 from the germline V gene are LGHNA and YSLEER. CDR3 nucleotides: TGCGCCAGCAGCCAAGATCGCGGGGTACGGCAGCCCCAGCATTTT. This gives the protein CASSQDRGVRQPQHF.

CDR3 amino acids: CASKETANTGELFF. DNA for the CDR3: TGTGCCAGCAAGGAAACAGCGAACACCGGGGAGCTGTTTTTT. This chain links TRBV7-2 with TRBJ2-2; D is unresolved. The CDR3 sequence is 14 residues long. Germline loops: CDR1 SGHTA, CDR2 FQGNSA. The V end lost 7 bases, the J end lost 0 bases, and 9 bases lay between the germline ends. Supplemented by reference TRBV7-2 and TRBJ2-2, the full variable domain reads GAGVSQSPSNKVTEKGKDVELRCDPISGHTALYWYRQSLGQGLEFLIYFQGNSAPDKSGLPSDRFSAERTGGSVSTLTIQRTQQEDSAVYLCASKETANTGELFFGEGSRLTVL.